Listed below are T cell receptor beta chains from one sample, sequenced in a study of T cells after yellow fever vaccination. In TCRdb, the 5' RACE reads were re-called with MiXCR into one record per CDR3 protein. This table has hundreds of thousands of distinct CDR3 sequences, about 19% appearing once. This material consisted of PBMCs, taken before the yellow fever booster vaccination. These TCRs come from a man aged 18 to 29 who received the YFV17D yellow fever vaccine. The CDR3 runs from the conserved cysteine through the conserved F or W. The D gene is left open where the match is weak. Size is omitted from some rows. Given values are once, few, many or a class for expanded clones.

j_call | d_call | clone_size | v_call | cdr3_aa | cdr3_nt
TRBJ1-6 | NA | few | TRBV25-1 | CASSEGLSSYNSPLHF | TGTGCCAGCAGTGAAGGGCTTAGCTCCTATAATTCACCCCTCCACTTT
TRBJ2-3 | TRBD2 | many | TRBV7-9 | CASRSGLAGGDTQYF | TGTGCCAGCAGGTCGGGACTAGCGGGGGGAGATACGCAGTATTTT
TRBJ2-1 | TRBD2 | NA | TRBV3-1 | CASSQDLGAGGYNEQFF | TGTGCCAGCAGCCAAGATCTGGGAGCGGGGGGCTACAATGAGCAGTTCTTC
TRBJ2-7 | NA | NA | TRBV7-3 | CASSPGDRSYEQYF | TGTGCCAGCAGCCCCGGGGACCGATCCTACGAGCAGTACTTC
TRBJ2-1 | NA | NA | TRBV11-3 | CASSLGLVENEQFF | TGTGCCAGCAGCTTAGGACTAGTAGAGAATGAGCAGTTCTTC
TRBJ1-1 | NA | NA | TRBV6-5 | CASRADQGKDEAFF | TGTGCCAGCAGAGCTGATCAGGGGAAAGATGAAGCTTTCTTT
TRBJ1-6 | NA | few | TRBV27 | CASSFFSSPLHF | TGTGCCAGCAGTTTCTTTAGTTCACCCCTCCACTTT
TRBJ2-7 | NA | NA | TRBV7-2 | CASSFGREVDEQYF | TGTGCCAGCAGCTTCGGCAGGGAGGTCGACGAGCAGTACTTC
TRBJ2-5 | NA | NA | TRBV20-1 | CSARDGYQETQYF | TGCAGTGCCAGAGACGGCTACCAAGAGACCCAGTACTTC
TRBJ2-3 | NA | many | TRBV12-3/TRBV12-4 | CASNGGLAVDTQYF | TGTGCCAGCAACGGGGGGCTTGCGGTGGATACGCAGTATTTT
TRBJ2-3 | NA | NA | TRBV6-5 | CASALAGADTQYF | TGTGCCAGCGCTCTAGCCGGGGCAGATACGCAGTATTTT
TRBJ2-1 | TRBD1 | NA | TRBV7-9 | CASSLAQGASNEQFF | TGTGCCAGCAGCTTAGCACAGGGGGCCTCCAATGAGCAGTTCTTC
TRBJ2-7 | TRBD2 | few | TRBV4-3 | CASSQDIGTSGDLYEQYF | TGCGCCAGCAGCCAAGATATTGGGACTAGCGGGGACCTCTACGAGCAGTACTTC
TRBJ2-5 | NA | few | TRBV5-1 | CASSLAWQETQYF | TGCGCCAGCAGCTTGGCCTGGCAAGAGACCCAGTACTTC
TRBJ2-1 | TRBD2 | few | TRBV5-1 | CASSFRGGLRNEQFF | TGCGCCAGCAGCTTCCGGGGGGGCCTGAGAAATGAGCAGTTCTTC
TRBJ1-1 | NA | NA | TRBV5-1 | CASSLGGTMNTEAFF | TGCGCCAGCAGCTTGGGGGGGACGATGAACACTGAAGCTTTCTTT
TRBJ1-1 | NA | NA | TRBV20-1 | CSARDGGLVAEAFF | TGCAGTGCTAGAGACGGGGGTTTAGTAGCTGAAGCTTTCTTT
TRBJ1-6 | NA | few | TRBV18 | CASSPPGFNSPLHF | TGTGCCAGCTCACCACCGGGTTTCAATTCACCCCTCCACTTT
TRBJ2-1 | NA | NA | TRBV9 | CASSVATGSYNEQFF | TGTGCCAGCAGCGTAGCGACAGGCTCCTACAATGAGCAGTTCTTC
TRBJ1-4 | NA | NA | TRBV20-1 | CSARGGGEKLFF | TGCAGTGCTAGAGGCGGGGGTGAAAAACTGTTTTTT
TRBJ1-5 | NA | NA | TRBV5-1 | CASSFSCKGVQPQHF | TGCGCCAGCAGCTTTTCTTGCAAAGGGGTTCAGCCCCAGCATTTT
TRBJ2-3 | NA | NA | TRBV28 | CASSTLTVNLGTDTQYF | TGTGCCAGCAGTACCCTAACGGTGAACCTCGGGACAGATACGCAGTATTTT
TRBJ2-3 | TRBD2 | NA | TRBV2 | CASSTGLGVDTQYF | TGTGCCAGCAGTACGGGACTAGGGGTAGATACGCAGTATTTT
TRBJ2-2 | TRBD1 | NA | TRBV20-1 | CSAPGGGYTGELFF | TGCAGTGCTCCAGGGGGCGGATACACCGGGGAGCTGTTTTTT